Below are 13 T cell receptor beta chains sequenced from a single sample in a study of PD-L1 blockade in urothelial cancer. Sample time point: pretreatment peripheral blood. Here immunoSEQ multiplex PCR was the method, and the copy in TCRdb shows in-frame clones only, minus some. The table includes around 45,000 clones, 82% detected once. Sequences were derived from PBMCs, sampled around atezolizumab (anti-PD-L1) treatment. These receptors originate from a man aged 45-60 years with urothelial cancer.

The chain employs TRBV5-6 and TRBJ2-1; possible D gene TRBD2, 5 bases. The germline gives CDR1 SGHDT, CDR2 YYEEEE. The V and J ends lost 4 bases and 7 bases respectively, with 21 bases between them. The CDR3 has 16 amino acids. CDR3 in DNA: TGTGCCAGCAGCCCGGTCCCCAGCGGCCTTTGGAATGAGCAGTTCTTC. The encoded protein is CASSPVPSGLWNEQFF.

The rearrangement uses TRBV6-1 and TRBJ1-2, with 7 bases lining up with TRBD1. The CDR3 extends over 14 amino acids. V shed 1 base, J shed 6 bases, and the junction held 5 bases outside the gene matches. Germline CDR1 and CDR2: MNHNS and SASEGT. As DNA, the CDR3 is TGTGCCAGCAGTGAAGACAGGGGCCTTAATGGCTACACCTTC. Protein: CASSEDRGLNGYTF.

The chain recombines TRBV29-1 with TRBJ1-1; D is uncertain. The germline V gene has CDR1 SQVTM and CDR2 ANQGSEA. The CDR3 is made up of 10 amino acids. V was trimmed by 4 bases and J by 7 bases, leaving 7 bases between them. For the CDR3, the DNA is TGCAGCGTTGGAGACTATGAAGCTTTCTTT. It encodes CSVGDYEAFF.

J is TRBJ2-1 and V is TRBV5-1, with 8 positions matching TRBD2. Germline V gives CDR1 SGHRS, CDR2 YFSETQ. The CDR3 loop spans 15 amino acids. Trimming removed 0 bases from V and 6 bases from J; junction bases left unmatched: 5. As DNA, the CDR3 is TGCGCCAGCAGCTTGGCCGGACTAGCCGGCAATGAGCAGTTCTTC. This sequence encodes CASSLAGLAGNEQFF.

J is TRBJ1-5 and V is TRBV10-3; a possible D gene is TRBD1 (6 bases). Germline V CDR1 and CDR2: ENHRY, SYGVKD. The CDR3 is made up of 14 amino acids. V gave up 6 bases and J gave up 4 bases, with 13 bases separating them. CDR3 nucleotides: TGTGCCATCAGCTCTAAGGGGGAAAATCAGCCCCAGCATTTT. Translated: CAISSKGENQPQHF.

By frequency in the sample, this clone is medium-sized. V usage is TRBV2 and J usage is TRBJ2-5, with TRBD1 matching 8 bases. Germline-derived CDR1 and CDR2 are SNHLY and FYNNEI. The junction had 3 bases not matched to a gene; V was cut back by 7 bases and J by 2 bases. There are 13 residues in the CDR3. CDR3 DNA: TGTGCCAGCATTGGGACAGGTCAAGAGACCCAGTACTTC. It translates to CASIGTGQETQYF.

This clone has a handful of counts. V usage is TRBV7-9 and J usage is TRBJ2-7; a possible D gene is TRBD2 (7 bases). Deletions cut 4 bases from V and 4 bases from J, with 20 bases between. The CDR3 runs 16 residues. Germline V gene data show CDR1 as SEHNR and CDR2 as FQNEAQ (reference sequence). This CDR3 reads CASSSRGGGRRYEQYF. As DNA, the CDR3 is TGTGCCAGCAGCTCGAGGGGGGGCGGGAGAAGGTACGAGCAGTACTTC.

The chain links TRBV12-2 to TRBJ2-1; the table's TRBD2 call for D was not verified on the DNA. TRBV12-2 is a recognized pseudogene. This CDR3 is built from 17 residues. The DNA for the CDR3 is TGTGCAAGTCGCTTTGGCGGACTAGCGGGCGGAGGGGGTGAGCAGTTCTTC. Protein sequence: CASRFGGLAGGGGEQFF.

This clone was detected a few times. The chain is built from TRBV18 and TRBJ1-6, with D possibly being TRBD1 (5 bases). V lost 3 bases, J lost 7 bases, and 13 bases lay in between. This CDR3 is built from 15 residues. Germline loops: CDR1 KGHSH, CDR2 LQKENI. The CDR3 spells CASSPLQGRNSPLHF. DNA of the CDR3: TGTGCCAGCTCACCGTTGCAGGGCCGCAATTCACCCCTCCACTTT.

The chain carries TRBV18 and TRBJ2-1; 12 bases fit TRBD2. Germline-derived CDR1 and CDR2 are KGHSH and LQKENI. J gave up 10 bases and V 6 bases, and 10 bases lay outside the gene matches. The CDR3 has 15 amino acids. CDR3 region: CASSLPTSGRVEQFF. The CDR3 DNA reads as TGTGCCAGCTCCCTCCCGACTAGCGGGAGAGTCGAGCAGTTCTTC.

This chain links TRBV10-2 with TRBJ1-3; 7 bases map to TRBD1. Looked up from germline, CDR1 is WSHSY and CDR2 is SAAADI. The CDR3 totals 14 residues. Losses at the gene ends were 7 bases for V and 0 bases for J; bases not matched to a gene: 3. CDR3 in DNA: TGCGCCAGCAAACAGGGGACCTCTGGAAACACCATATATTTT. This gives the protein CASKQGTSGNTIYF.

The V call is TRBV5-1, the J call TRBJ2-3, with 11 bases fitting TRBD2. The CDR3 covers 21 residues. Germline V gene sequence: CDR1 SGHRS, CDR2 YFSETQ. Losses at the gene ends were 0 bases for V and 1 base for J; bases not matched to a gene: 16. The CDR3 DNA sequence: TGCGCCAGCAGCTTGGTTGCCCTGGGAACCGGGACTAGCGGACGCACAGATACGCAGTATTTT. This gives the protein CASSLVALGTGTSGRTDTQYF. Based on the CDR3 plus reference TRBV5-1 and TRBJ2-3, the full variable domain is KAGVTQTPRYLIKTRGQQVTLSCSPISGHRSVSWYQQTPGQGLQFLFEYFSETQRNKGNFPGRFSGRQFSNSRSEMNVSTLELGDSALYLCASSLVALGTGTSGRTDTQYFGPGTRLTVL.

The genes are TRBV25-1 and TRBJ2-5; 8 positions agree with TRBD2. V gave up 5 bases and J gave up 2 bases; unmatched junction bases: 7. CDR1 is MGHDK, CDR2 SYGVNS, per germline. This CDR3 region has 15 residues. CDR3 amino acids: CASSPGGGQQETQYF. For the CDR3, the DNA is TGTGCCAGCAGTCCGGGGGGGGGTCAACAAGAGACCCAGTACTTC. Looking up the rest from reference TRBV25-1 and TRBJ2-5 gives the full variable domain: EADIYQTPRYLVIGTGKKITLECSQTMGHDKMYWYQQDPGMELHLIHYSYGVNSTEKGDLSSESTVSRIRTEHFPLTLESARPSHTSQYLCASSPGGGQQETQYFGPGTRLLVL.